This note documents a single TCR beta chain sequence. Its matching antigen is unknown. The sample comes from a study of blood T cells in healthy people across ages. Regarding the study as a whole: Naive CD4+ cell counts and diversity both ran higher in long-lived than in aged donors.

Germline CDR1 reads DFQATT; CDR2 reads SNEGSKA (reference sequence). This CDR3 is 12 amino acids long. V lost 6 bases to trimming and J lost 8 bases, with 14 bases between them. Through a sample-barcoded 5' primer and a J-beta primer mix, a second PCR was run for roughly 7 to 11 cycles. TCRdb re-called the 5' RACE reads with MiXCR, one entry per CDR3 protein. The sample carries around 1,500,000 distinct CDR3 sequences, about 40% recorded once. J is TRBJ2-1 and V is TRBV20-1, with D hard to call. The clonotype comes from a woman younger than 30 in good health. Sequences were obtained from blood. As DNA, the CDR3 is TGCAGTGCCCCAACTACGTCCGATGAGCAGTTCTTC. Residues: CSAPTTSDEQFF.